Presented here are 10 T cell receptor beta chains from one specimen sequenced in a study of read filtering for tumor transcriptome and immune sequencing. From around 0.4 ug of RNA, a library with molecular barcoded alpha/delta and beta/gamma adaptors was made. TCRdb re-derived calls from the reads in MiXCR, one entry per CDR3 protein. The top ten hold more than 15% of the sample, which has around 30,000 distinct CDR3 sequences, about a fifth seen once. The sample comprised a population of CD138-negative cells sorted from bone marrow. Receptor source: a donor at least 40 years old with multiple myeloma.

The table lists this clonotype with many counts. J is TRBJ2-7 and V is TRBV28; D tentatively fits TRBD1 or TRBD2 (5 bases each). Per germline, CDR1 MDHEN and CDR2 SYDVKM. The CDR3 length is 12 residues. V lost 3 bases to trimming and J lost 7 bases, with 10 bases between them. DNA of the CDR3: TGTGCCAGCAGTTTCGGGACGGTTGAGCAGTACTTC. Translation: CASSFGTVEQYF.

On this clonotype: A far larger clone is one base from this, pointing to a likely read error. The rearrangement links TRBV7-7 to TRBJ1-1, with D possibly being TRBD1 (6 bases). Trimming cost V 5 bases and J 4 bases, with 17 bases left between them. This CDR3 is 15 amino acids long. Germline loops: CDR1 SSHAT, CDR2 FNYEAQ (reference sequence). The CDR3 protein is CASSLLERGATEAFF. As DNA, the CDR3 is TGTGCCAGCAGCCTCCTGGAGAGGGGGGCCACTGAAGCTTTCTTT.

This clonotype was seen at least ten times. The chain couples TRBV20-1 to TRBJ2-3; possible D gene TRBD1, 5 bases. CDR1 DFQATT and CDR2 SNEGSKA come from the germline V gene (reference sequence). CDR3 size: 15 residues. V lost 2 bases, J lost 4 bases, and 16 bases lay in between. The CDR3 here is CSARIGATGPDTQYF. The CDR3 nucleotides read TGCAGTGCTAGAATTGGGGCGACGGGCCCAGATACGCAGTATTTT.

With respect to this clonotype: Being one base from a much bigger clone, this may be a read error. The gene calls are TRBV7-9 and TRBJ1-5; tentative D call: TRBD1 (5 bases). Germline CDR1 reads SEHNR; CDR2 reads FQNEAQ (reference sequence). The CDR3 has 17 residues. As DNA, the CDR3 is TGTGCCAGCAGACCGACACGAGGGGCCTATAGCAATCAGCCCCAGCGTTTT. It yields the protein CASRPTRGAYSNQPQRF. Filled out from reference TRBV7-9 and TRBJ1-5, the complete variable domain reads DTGVSQNPRHKITKRGQNVTFRCDPISEHNRLYWYRQTLGQGPEFLTYFQNEAQLEKSRLLSDRFSAERPKGSFSTLEIQRTEQGDSAMYLCASRPTRGAYSNQPQRFGDGTRLSIL.

This clonotype was seen at least ten times. This chain connects TRBV20-1 to TRBJ2-5, with 12 bases fitting TRBD2. This CDR3 has 14 residues. Unmatched junction bases numbered 5, after V lost 4 bases and J lost 5 bases. Germline lookup yields CDR1 DFQATT and CDR2 SNEGSKA (reference sequence). The CDR3 DNA sequence: TGCAGTGCTACGACTAGCGGGGGTTTCGAGACCCAGTACTTC. It is translated as CSATTSGGFETQYF.

This clonotype was picked up many times. The chain joins TRBV6-6 to TRBJ2-3, with D tentatively TRBD1 (7 bases). Germline-derived CDR1 and CDR2 are MNHNY and SVGAGI (reference sequence). The CDR3 extends over 14 amino acids. The CDR3 sequence: CSSGRAGGPDTQYF. DNA of the CDR3: TGTTCCTCGGGACGGGCAGGGGGGCCAGATACGCAGTATTTT.

The sample holds many counts of this clonotype. The J gene is TRBJ2-2, the V gene TRBV7-3; TRBD2 agrees at 9 bases. Germline assignment: CDR1 SGHTA and CDR2 FQGTGA. The J segment lost 2 bases and the V segment lost 5 bases, leaving 6 bases of the junction unmatched. CDR3 size: 16 residues. The CDR3 loop is CASSVNSGGNTGELFF. The CDR3 nucleotides read TGTGCCAGCAGCGTCAATAGCGGGGGCAACACCGGGGAGCTGTTTTTT. The complete variable domain, with remaining parts taken from reference TRBV7-3 and TRBJ2-2, reads GAGVSQTPSNKVTEKGKYVELRCDPISGHTALYWYRQSLGQGPEFLIYFQGTGAADDSGLPNDRFFAVRPEGSVSTLKIQRTERGDSAVYLCASSVNSGGNTGELFFGEGSRLTVL.

This clonotype was seen many times. The rearrangement links TRBV28 to TRBJ2-2, with 7 bases identical to TRBD2. The CDR3 contains 14 residues. CDR1 and CDR2 (germline): MDHEN, SYDVKM. The V segment lost 3 bases and the J segment 7 bases; nucleotides outside the gene matches: 5. The CDR3 here is CASSLRERDGELFF. For the CDR3, the DNA is TGTGCCAGCAGTTTGCGGGAGAGGGACGGGGAGCTGTTTTTT. The full variable domain, completed using reference TRBV28 and TRBJ2-2, is DVKVTQSSRYLVKRTGEKVFLECVQDMDHENMFWYRQDPGLGLRLIYFSYDVKMKEKGDIPEGYSVSREKKERFSLILESASTNQTSMYLCASSLRERDGELFFGEGSRLTVL.

Ten or more counts support this clonotype. The V and J genes are TRBV7-3 and TRBJ1-3, with 7 bases lining up with TRBD1. CDR1 is SGHTA and CDR2 is FQGTGA in the germline V gene. The junction had 7 bases not matched to a gene; V was cut back by 5 bases and J by 0 bases. This CDR3 region has 16 residues. The CDR3: CASSNDRVLSGNTIYF. Written as DNA, the CDR3 is TGTGCCAGCAGCAACGACAGGGTCCTCTCTGGAAACACCATATATTTT.

This clonotype appeared many times. This chain connects TRBV27 to TRBJ2-7, with 8 nucleotides matching TRBD1. The germline CDR1 and CDR2 sequences are MNHEY and SMNVEV (reference sequence). The CDR3 sequence is 16 residues long. V lost 2 bases and J lost 0; bases outside the gene matches: 6. For the CDR3, the DNA is TGTGCCAGCAGTTTAAACGGACAGGGTATCTCCTACGAGCAGTACTTC. Its translation: CASSLNGQGISYEQYF.